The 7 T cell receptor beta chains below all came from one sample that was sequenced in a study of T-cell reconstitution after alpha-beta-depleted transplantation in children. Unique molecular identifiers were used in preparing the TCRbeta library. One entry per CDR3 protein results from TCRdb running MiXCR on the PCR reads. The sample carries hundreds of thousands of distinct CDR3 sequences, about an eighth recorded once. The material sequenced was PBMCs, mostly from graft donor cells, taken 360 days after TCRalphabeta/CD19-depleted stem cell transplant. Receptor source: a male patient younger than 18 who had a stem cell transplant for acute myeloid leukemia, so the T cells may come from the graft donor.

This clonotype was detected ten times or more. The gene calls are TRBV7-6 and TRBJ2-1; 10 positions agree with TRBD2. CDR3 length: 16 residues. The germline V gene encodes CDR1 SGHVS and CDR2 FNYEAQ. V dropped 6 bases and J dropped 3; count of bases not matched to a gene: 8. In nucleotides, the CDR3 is TGTGCCAGCAGTTCTCTAGCGGGAGAGCTCTACAATGAGCAGTTCTTC. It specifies CASSSLAGELYNEQFF.

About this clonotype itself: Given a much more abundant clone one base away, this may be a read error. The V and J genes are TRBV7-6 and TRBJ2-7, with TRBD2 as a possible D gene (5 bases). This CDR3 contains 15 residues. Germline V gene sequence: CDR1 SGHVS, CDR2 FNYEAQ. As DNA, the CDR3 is TGTGCCAGCAGCTTAGCGCAAGCGGACGCCTACGAGCAGTGCTTC. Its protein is CASSLAQADAYEQCF.

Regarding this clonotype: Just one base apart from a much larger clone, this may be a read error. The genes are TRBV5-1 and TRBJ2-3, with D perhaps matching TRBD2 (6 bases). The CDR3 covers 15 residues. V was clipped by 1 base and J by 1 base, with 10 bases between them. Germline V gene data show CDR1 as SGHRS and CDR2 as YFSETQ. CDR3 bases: TGCGCCAGCAGCTTGATCGTAGCGGGCACAGATACGCAGTATTTT. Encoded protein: CASSLIVAGTDTQYF.

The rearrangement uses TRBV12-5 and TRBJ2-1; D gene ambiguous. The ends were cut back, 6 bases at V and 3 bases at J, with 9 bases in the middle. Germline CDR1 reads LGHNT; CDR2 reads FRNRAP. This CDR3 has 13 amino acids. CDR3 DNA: TGTGCTAGTGGCTCGAACTACTACAATGAGCAGTTCTTC. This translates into CASGSNYYNEQFF.

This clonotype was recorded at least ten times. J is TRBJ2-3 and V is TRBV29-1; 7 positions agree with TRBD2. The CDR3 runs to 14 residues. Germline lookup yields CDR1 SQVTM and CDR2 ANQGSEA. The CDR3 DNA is TGCACCTCCTCTAGCGGCACTAGCACAGATACGCAGTATTTT. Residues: CTSSSGTSTDTQYF.

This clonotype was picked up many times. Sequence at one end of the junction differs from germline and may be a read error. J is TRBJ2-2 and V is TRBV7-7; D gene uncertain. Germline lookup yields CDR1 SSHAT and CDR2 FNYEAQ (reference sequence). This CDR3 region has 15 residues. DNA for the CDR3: TGTGCTAGCAGCTTAGGGCAGGTGAACACCGGGGAGCTGTTTTTT. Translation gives CASSLGQVNTGELFF.

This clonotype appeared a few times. The CDR3 sequence is CASSLPHRGGNQPQHF. The CDR3 DNA is TGTGCCAGCAGCCTGCCCCACAGGGGCGGCAATCAGCCCCAGCATTTT. This chain uses TRBV28 with TRBJ1-5, with TRBD1 matching over 7 bases. The junction had 10 bases not matched to a gene; V was cut back by 6 bases and J by 2 bases. This CDR3 has 16 amino acids. CDR1 and CDR2 (germline): MDHEN, SYDVKM.